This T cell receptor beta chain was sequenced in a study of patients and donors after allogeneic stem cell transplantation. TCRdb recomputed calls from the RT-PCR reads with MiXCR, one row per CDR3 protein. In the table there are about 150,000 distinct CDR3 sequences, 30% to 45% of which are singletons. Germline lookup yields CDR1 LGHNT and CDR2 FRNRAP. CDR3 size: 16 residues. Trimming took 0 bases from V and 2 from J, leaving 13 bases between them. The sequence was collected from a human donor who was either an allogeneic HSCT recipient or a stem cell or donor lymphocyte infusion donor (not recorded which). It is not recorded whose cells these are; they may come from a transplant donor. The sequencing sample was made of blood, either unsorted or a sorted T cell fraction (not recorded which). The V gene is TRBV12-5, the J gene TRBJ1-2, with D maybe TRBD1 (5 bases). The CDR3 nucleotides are TGTGCTAGTGGTTTGGTATTACCAGGGACCAACTATGGCTACACCTTC. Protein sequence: CASGLVLPGTNYGYTF.